Listed below are T cell receptor beta chains from one sample, sequenced in a study of blood T cell repertoires in COVID-19. Data came from immunoSEQ multiplex PCR; TCRdb stores just in-frame clones and leaves some out. This sample carries a few hundred thousand clones, roughly 85% of them seen once, and the ten largest clones take 4.6%. Sequenced: peripheral blood. The origin of the receptors is a man in his sixties who had recovered from COVID-19. Each CDR3 is given with its conserved first and last residue. The D gene is left open where the match is weak. Clone size, where shown, is once, few, many, or a class for clones that have expanded.

clone_size: .
j_call: TRBJ1-4
v_call: TRBV7-9
d_call: TRBD1
cdr3_aa: CASSYPTGGNEKLFF
cdr3_nt: TGTGCCAGCAGCTACCCTACAGGGGGTAATGAAAAACTGTTTTTT

clone_size: .
j_call: TRBJ2-5
v_call: TRBV11-3
d_call: TRBD2
cdr3_aa: CASSRLSGAQETQYF
cdr3_nt: TGTGCCAGCAGCCGTCTGAGCGGGGCCCAAGAGACCCAGTACTTC

clone_size: few
j_call: TRBJ2-5
v_call: TRBV2
d_call: .
cdr3_aa: CAKGEGGETQYF
cdr3_nt: TGTGCCAAAGGAGAGGGCGGAGAGACCCAGTACTTC

clone_size: .
j_call: TRBJ1-6
v_call: TRBV19
d_call: .
cdr3_aa: CASSTSPGAPLHF
cdr3_nt: TGTGCCAGTAGTACCTCACCCGGGGCACCCCTCCACTTT

clone_size: .
j_call: TRBJ1-2
v_call: TRBV27
d_call: .
cdr3_aa: CASSSQFGGYTF
cdr3_nt: TGTGCCAGCAGTTCACAATTTGGCGGCTACACCTTC

clone_size: .
j_call: TRBJ2-3
v_call: TRBV28
d_call: .
cdr3_aa: CASSLSTDTQYF
cdr3_nt: TGTGCCAGCAGTTTGAGTACAGATACGCAGTATTTT

clone_size: .
j_call: TRBJ1-2
v_call: TRBV29-1
d_call: TRBD1
cdr3_aa: CSVEGQGSRSYTF
cdr3_nt: TGCAGCGTTGAAGGACAGGGGAGTAGAAGCTACACCTTC

clone_size: once
j_call: TRBJ2-5
v_call: TRBV7-8
d_call: .
cdr3_aa: CASSARGLTLQETQYF
cdr3_nt: TGTGCCAGCAGCGCCAGGGGTCTAACTCTACAAGAGACCCAGTACTTC

clone_size: .
j_call: TRBJ2-5
v_call: TRBV19
d_call: TRBD2
cdr3_aa: CASSTHRLAGGETQYF
cdr3_nt: TGTGCCAGTAGTACCCACAGACTAGCGGGAGGGGAGACCCAGTACTTC

clone_size: .
j_call: TRBJ2-1
v_call: TRBV2
d_call: TRBD1
cdr3_aa: CASKGASNEQFF
cdr3_nt: TGTGCCAGCAAGGGGGCGTCCAATGAGCAGTTCTTC

clone_size: few
j_call: TRBJ2-2
v_call: TRBV2
d_call: .
cdr3_aa: CASKDYRTGELFF
cdr3_nt: TGTGCCAGCAAGGACTATCGCACCGGGGAGCTGTTTTTT

clone_size: .
j_call: TRBJ1-3
v_call: TRBV4-1
d_call: TRBD1
cdr3_aa: CASSPGQGPGNTIYF
cdr3_nt: TGCGCCAGCAGCCCTGGACAGGGACCTGGAAACACCATATATTTT

clone_size: .
j_call: TRBJ1-1
v_call: TRBV28
d_call: .
cdr3_aa: CASSAPIGRLTEAFF
cdr3_nt: TGTGCCAGCAGTGCCCCCATTGGCAGGCTCACTGAAGCTTTCTTT

clone_size: .
j_call: TRBJ2-7
v_call: TRBV6-6
d_call: .
cdr3_aa: CASSKQGRDEQYF
cdr3_nt: TGTGCCAGCAGTAAACAGGGTCGGGACGAGCAGTACTTC

clone_size: .
j_call: TRBJ1-4
v_call: TRBV5-1
d_call: TRBD1
cdr3_aa: CASSFGQGNEKLFF
cdr3_nt: TGCGCCAGCAGCTTCGGACAGGGTAATGAAAAACTGTTTTTT

clone_size: .
j_call: TRBJ1-2
v_call: TRBV4-2
d_call: .
cdr3_aa: CASSQDKVQPGGYTF
cdr3_nt: TGTGCCAGCAGCCAAGATAAGGTGCAGCCAGGAGGCTACACCTTC

clone_size: .
j_call: TRBJ1-4
v_call: TRBV27
d_call: .
cdr3_aa: CASSRTGWGEKLFF
cdr3_nt: TGTGCCAGCAGCCGTACAGGGTGGGGAGAAAAACTGTTTTTT

clone_size: .
j_call: TRBJ2-3
v_call: TRBV14
d_call: .
cdr3_aa: CASSQDTGATDTQYF
cdr3_nt: TGTGCCAGCAGCCAAGACACGGGAGCAACAGATACGCAGTATTTT

clone_size: .
j_call: TRBJ1-1
v_call: TRBV6-6
d_call: .
cdr3_aa: CASSYYRTTNTEAFF
cdr3_nt: TGTGCCAGCAGTTACTATAGGACAACGAACACTGAAGCTTTCTTT

clone_size: .
j_call: TRBJ2-1
v_call: TRBV27
d_call: TRBD2
cdr3_aa: CASSPTAGLAGGPMDEQFF
cdr3_nt: TGTGCCAGCAGTCCGACGGCGGGGCTAGCGGGGGGGCCAATGGATGAGCAGTTCTTC

clone_size: few
j_call: TRBJ2-7
v_call: TRBV28
d_call: TRBD2
cdr3_aa: CATSTSWSYEQYF
cdr3_nt: TGTGCCACCTCGACTAGCTGGTCCTACGAGCAGTACTTC

clone_size: once
j_call: TRBJ2-3
v_call: TRBV5-8
d_call: TRBD2
cdr3_aa: CASSPSGRAAGDTQYF
cdr3_nt: TGTGCCAGCAGCCCAAGCGGGAGGGCCGCGGGGGATACGCAGTATTTT

clone_size: .
j_call: TRBJ2-3
v_call: TRBV5-4
d_call: TRBD1
cdr3_aa: CASSLGQGRDTQYF
cdr3_nt: TGTGCCAGCAGCTTAGGACAGGGTAGAGATACGCAGTATTTT

clone_size: .
j_call: TRBJ1-2
v_call: TRBV18
d_call: TRBD1
cdr3_aa: CASWDRVNYGYTF
cdr3_nt: TGTGCCAGTTGGGACAGAGTTAACTATGGCTACACCTTC

clone_size: .
j_call: TRBJ2-3
v_call: TRBV19
d_call: .
cdr3_aa: CASRLSSTDTQYF
cdr3_nt: TGTGCCAGTAGGCTATCAAGCACAGATACGCAGTATTTT

clone_size: .
j_call: TRBJ1-5
v_call: TRBV5-6
d_call: .
cdr3_aa: CASSLGRINQPQHF
cdr3_nt: TGTGCCAGCAGCTTGGGCAGGATCAATCAGCCCCAGCATTTT

clone_size: .
j_call: TRBJ2-1
v_call: TRBV3-1/TRBV3-2
d_call: TRBD2
cdr3_aa: CASSPRSSSGTSSYNEQFF
cdr3_nt: TGTGCCAGCAGTCCAAGATCATCTAGCGGGACAAGCTCCTACAATGAGCAGTTCTTC

clone_size: .
j_call: TRBJ2-1
v_call: TRBV18
d_call: TRBD2
cdr3_aa: CASSPAGLAGGNEQFF
cdr3_nt: TGTGCCAGCTCACCGGCGGGACTAGCGGGAGGAAATGAGCAGTTCTTC

clone_size: once
j_call: TRBJ1-5
v_call: TRBV5-1
d_call: .
cdr3_aa: CASSLTVNQPQHF
cdr3_nt: TGCGCCAGCAGCTTGACAGTCAATCAGCCCCAGCATTTT

clone_size: few
j_call: TRBJ1-1
v_call: TRBV2
d_call: .
cdr3_aa: CASSVRGNTEAFF
cdr3_nt: TGTGCCAGCAGTGTGCGGGGGAACACTGAAGCTTTCTTT

clone_size: once
j_call: TRBJ2-4
v_call: TRBV2
d_call: .
cdr3_aa: CASSVDSLLAKNIQYF
cdr3_nt: TGTGCCAGCAGCGTCGACAGCCTACTAGCCAAAAACATTCAGTACTTC

clone_size: .
j_call: TRBJ2-7
v_call: TRBV6-5
d_call: .
cdr3_aa: CASRGATYEQYF
cdr3_nt: TGTGCCAGCAGGGGAGCAACCTACGAGCAGTACTTC

clone_size: .
j_call: TRBJ1-5
v_call: TRBV15
d_call: TRBD1
cdr3_aa: CATSRGTGESQPQHF
cdr3_nt: TGTGCCACCAGCAGAGGGACAGGGGAGAGTCAGCCCCAGCATTTT

clone_size: .
j_call: TRBJ2-6
v_call: TRBV4-1
d_call: TRBD1
cdr3_aa: CASSLDRDLSGANVLTF
cdr3_nt: TGCGCCAGCAGCCTAGACAGGGATCTCTCCGGGGCCAACGTCCTGACTTTC

clone_size: .
j_call: TRBJ1-3
v_call: TRBV6-5
d_call: TRBD1
cdr3_aa: CASSYGGQAGNTIYF
cdr3_nt: TGTGCCAGCAGTTACGGGGGACAGGCTGGAAACACCATATATTTT

clone_size: few
j_call: TRBJ2-5
v_call: TRBV5-8
d_call: TRBD2
cdr3_aa: CASTSASGMGLQETQYF
cdr3_nt: TGTGCCAGCACGTCGGCTAGCGGGATGGGCCTCCAAGAGACCCAGTACTTC

clone_size: .
j_call: TRBJ1-2
v_call: TRBV5-1
d_call: .
cdr3_aa: CASSLSGENYGYTF
cdr3_nt: TGCGCCAGCAGCTTGTCCGGGGAGAACTATGGCTACACCTTC